Listed below are T cell receptor beta chains from one sample, sequenced in a study of blood T cell repertoires in COVID-19. Using immunoSEQ multiplex PCR, the repertoire was profiled, and TCRdb retains in-frame clones only, with some absent. This repertoire shows 180,000 or so clones, 89% found once; its top ten account for approximately 2.3%. Source material: PBMCs or T cells enriched from blood (not recorded which). These receptors all stem from a woman aged 40 to 55 with acute COVID-19. Each CDR3 is given without its conserved first and last residue.

>TRBV7-8|TRBJ2-7
ASSSREGSYEQY
>TRBV10-3|TRBJ2-3
AIRDITRDSEDTQY
>TRBV2|TRBJ2-6
ASAVGHGANVLT
>TRBV28|TRBJ1-1
ASSLSQGGTEAF
>TRBV6-5|TRBJ1-4
ASSRDYKGKLF
>TRBV4-1|TRBJ2-7
ASSKTSGSYEQY
>TRBV7-3|TRBJ2-1
ASSLRAPDRGQITNSYNEQF
>TRBV2|TRBJ2-7
ASSSYRLAGSYEQY
>TRBV29-1|TRBJ2-3
SVELLAGRTDTQY
>TRBV10-3|TRBJ1-1
AISEGDKNTEAF
>TRBV19|TRBJ1-2
ASATGKAGYT
>TRBV6-5|TRBJ1-2
ASSYASGTGGFGYT
>TRBV4-2|TRBJ2-5
ASSQTSGTAQETQY
>TRBV28|TRBJ2-4
ASSSRLAGNIQY
>TRBV19|TRBJ1-1
ASNIRGNTEAF
>TRBV5-6|TRBJ2-1
ASSLGTSGRRLGNEQF
>TRBV7-6|TRBJ1-6
ASSPSDRDNSPLH
>TRBV19|TRBJ2-7
ASSTGGYEQY
>TRBV7-8|TRBJ2-2
ASSLRQGSTGELF
>TRBV4-1|TRBJ2-3
ASSQELGGLGSTDTQY
>TRBV7-9|TRBJ1-1
ASSFQGTEAF
>TRBV6-2/TRBV6-3|TRBJ2-1
ASSDEPGLAAYYNEQF
>TRBV6-5|TRBJ1-2
ASSYGGVGGYT
>TRBV5-1|TRBJ2-1
ASSLGDPHRDEQF
>TRBV18|TRBJ2-1
ASSPGGFHEQF
>TRBV3-1/TRBV3-2|TRBJ2-7
ASSQGVAGAYEQY
>TRBV9|TRBJ2-7
ASSGTRDSHLEEQY
>TRBV2|TRBJ1-4
ASRHYRGGNEKLF
>TRBV2|TRBJ2-3
ASNGGGSPPNTQY
>TRBV20-1|TRBJ2-5
SASRGGGNEETQY
>TRBV19|TRBJ2-1
ASSIQAGNEQF
>TRBV28|TRBJ1-4
ASSLGSSGEKLF
>TRBV5-4|TRBJ2-3
ASSSPSIGGVEDTQY
>TRBV4-1|TRBJ1-4
ASSQLGGEKLF
>TRBV19|TRBJ1-2
ASSTDRILS
>TRBV19|TRBJ2-7
ASSMAEGAQVTYEQY
>TRBV20-1|TRBJ2-7
SASLDRRYSYEQY
>TRBV6-5|TRBJ1-2
ASSRQGYGYT
>TRBV3-1/TRBV3-2|TRBJ2-3
ASSQAREGTQY
>TRBV7-3|TRBJ1-4
ASSFGGQVNEKLF
>TRBV19|TRBJ1-5
ASRIGQPNQPQH
>TRBV4-2|TRBJ2-6
ASRQEGTGRSGANVLT
>TRBV27|TRBJ2-7
ASSLRPSGRYEQY
>TRBV19|TRBJ2-5
ASSISRASGQETQY
>TRBV5-6|TRBJ2-1
ASFTSGGLNEQF
>TRBV11-2|TRBJ2-2
ASSLELAGGPYGELF
>TRBV7-9|TRBJ2-5
ASSLALAGQTQETQY
>TRBV7-2|TRBJ1-6
ASSLEEGLYSPLH
>TRBV5-6|TRBJ1-2
ASSFTTNYGYT
>TRBV19|TRBJ1-5
ASNTGALGNQPQH
>TRBV11-2|TRBJ1-2
ASSPGQGGGYT